The clone carrying this T cell receptor beta chain has a handful of counts. Its antigen is unidentified. The data belong to a study of regulatory T cells in long-lasting Graves disease. Whole-study findings and limits: Persistent disease preferred TRBV28, TRBJ1-2 and TRBJ2-5.

Time point of the sample: persistent/refractory GD, antithyroid drugs over 5 years with positive TRAb. PBMCs provided the RNA from which the TCR library was made. Researchers made TCR beta libraries by using iRepertoire HTBI primers and running Arm-PCR on CDR3 regions. TCRdb re-derived calls from the multiplex PCR reads in MiXCR, one entry per CDR3 protein. This table has under 500,000 distinct CDR3 sequences, roughly 20% appearing once. After removal of 4 bases from V and 11 bases from J, the junction contained 13 bases not matched to a gene. The germline V gene encodes CDR1 SGHTS and CDR2 YDEGEE. This CDR3 comprises 15 residues.

The receptor comes from a female donor with Graves disease. The V call is TRBV5-8, the J call TRBJ2-7; 12 bases are a match to TRBD2. The sample consisted of peripheral blood mononuclear cells (PBMCs), taken when the disease was refractory, from a patient treated with antithyroid drugs. The CDR3 DNA reads TGTGCCAGCAGCGGGGGTGGACTAGCGGGATCAGGGAAGTACTTC. It encodes CASSGGGLAGSGKYF.